Listed below are T cell receptor beta chains from one sample, sequenced in a study of blood T cell repertoires in COVID-19. TCRdb's copy holds only in-frame clones and misses some; the assay was immunoSEQ multiplex PCR. Of around 78,000 clones listed, around 89% are singletons. The sample was PBMCs or T cells enriched from blood (not recorded which). The receptors come from a woman in her 50s with acute COVID-19. The CDR3 runs from the conserved cysteine through the conserved F or W. The order of the fields is V gene, D gene, J gene, clone size, CDR3 DNA, CDR3 protein. D genes are given only for firm matches. The listing skips clone size in some rows; elsewhere it reads once, few, many or a size class.

v_gene: TRBV7-2
d_gene: NA
j_gene: TRBJ2-7
abundance: NA
CDR3nt: TGTGCCAGCGGCCCCGGCGGTTTTCAAACCTACGAGCAGTACTTC
CDR3aa: CASGPGGFQTYEQYF

v_gene: TRBV25-1
d_gene: TRBD2
j_gene: TRBJ2-5
abundance: NA
CDR3nt: TGTGCCAGCTCTAGCGGGAGCCCCCAAGAGACCCAGTACTTC
CDR3aa: CASSSGSPQETQYF

v_gene: TRBV18
d_gene: NA
j_gene: TRBJ2-7
abundance: NA
CDR3nt: TGTGCCAGCTCACCAAACGAGGCTAGCAGATCCTACGAGCAGTACTTC
CDR3aa: CASSPNEASRSYEQYF

v_gene: TRBV3-1/TRBV3-2
d_gene: NA
j_gene: TRBJ1-5
abundance: NA
CDR3nt: TGTGCCAGCAGCCCTAACCCCACAGGGTCCAATCAGCCCCAGCATTTT
CDR3aa: CASSPNPTGSNQPQHF

v_gene: TRBV18
d_gene: TRBD1
j_gene: TRBJ1-2
abundance: once
CDR3nt: TGTGCCAGCTCACCACCGGGGACAGGGAGTAACTATGGCTACACCTTC
CDR3aa: CASSPPGTGSNYGYTF

v_gene: TRBV27
d_gene: NA
j_gene: TRBJ1-1
abundance: NA
CDR3nt: TGTGCCAGCAGTTCGGAAAGCACAGAAAACACTGAAGCTTTCTTT
CDR3aa: CASSSESTENTEAFF

v_gene: TRBV7-9
d_gene: TRBD1
j_gene: TRBJ1-2
abundance: NA
CDR3nt: TGTGCCAGCAGTCCCGGGACAGACTATGGCTACACCTTC
CDR3aa: CASSPGTDYGYTF

v_gene: TRBV5-1
d_gene: TRBD2
j_gene: TRBJ2-1
abundance: NA
CDR3nt: TGCGCCAGCAGCTTGGCCCCGGGACTAGCTGCCGATGAGCAGTTCTTC
CDR3aa: CASSLAPGLAADEQFF

v_gene: TRBV19
d_gene: TRBD1
j_gene: TRBJ1-1
abundance: NA
CDR3nt: TGTGCCAGTAGTCAAACGCGGGACAGGGGGAAGAACACTGAAGCTTTCTTT
CDR3aa: CASSQTRDRGKNTEAFF

v_gene: TRBV6-5
d_gene: NA
j_gene: TRBJ1-2
abundance: NA
CDR3nt: TGTGCCAGCAGTTACACGCAGTCCCCCTATGGCTACACCTTC
CDR3aa: CASSYTQSPYGYTF

v_gene: TRBV19
d_gene: NA
j_gene: TRBJ2-3
abundance: NA
CDR3nt: TGTGCCACCTCGGCAGGGGTCACCTATTATACGCAGTATTTT
CDR3aa: CATSAGVTYYTQYF

v_gene: TRBV4-1
d_gene: NA
j_gene: TRBJ1-5
abundance: NA
CDR3nt: TGCGCCAGCAGCCCACAATACGAACAGCCCCAGCATTTT
CDR3aa: CASSPQYEQPQHF

v_gene: TRBV3-1/TRBV3-2
d_gene: TRBD1
j_gene: TRBJ2-1
abundance: NA
CDR3nt: TGTGCCAGCAGCCAGCCCCCGGGACAGCCTTTAACTAATGAGCAGTTCTTC
CDR3aa: CASSQPPGQPLTNEQFF

v_gene: TRBV20-1
d_gene: NA
j_gene: TRBJ1-1
abundance: NA
CDR3nt: TGCAGTGCTTCCCCAGGTGCGTCAGCTTTCTTT
CDR3aa: CSASPGASAFF

v_gene: TRBV10-3
d_gene: TRBD1
j_gene: TRBJ1-6
abundance: NA
CDR3nt: TGTGCCATCAGTGAGTCGGAGGGGGCGACTACTTCACCCCTCCACTTT
CDR3aa: CAISESEGATTSPLHF

v_gene: TRBV14
d_gene: NA
j_gene: TRBJ1-2
abundance: NA
CDR3nt: TGTGCCAGCAGCCAAGATAGAGGGTTGGATGGCTACACCTTC
CDR3aa: CASSQDRGLDGYTF

v_gene: TRBV2
d_gene: NA
j_gene: TRBJ1-2
abundance: NA
CDR3nt: TGTGCCAGCAGTCCCGGGGGGCTCAACTATGGCTACACCTTC
CDR3aa: CASSPGGLNYGYTF

v_gene: TRBV19
d_gene: TRBD1
j_gene: TRBJ2-6
abundance: NA
CDR3nt: TGTGCCAGTAGGACGGGACAGGGAGGGCCTGGGGCCAACGTCCTGACTTTC
CDR3aa: CASRTGQGGPGANVLTF

v_gene: TRBV28
d_gene: TRBD1
j_gene: TRBJ1-5
abundance: few
CDR3nt: TGTGCCAGCAGTCCTTGGGGTAGGGGGCGTCAGCCCCAGCATTTT
CDR3aa: CASSPWGRGRQPQHF

v_gene: TRBV19
d_gene: NA
j_gene: TRBJ1-1
abundance: NA
CDR3nt: TGTGCCAGTAGTACTCCCCTTCTAGGGAACACTGAAGCTTTCTTT
CDR3aa: CASSTPLLGNTEAFF

v_gene: TRBV6-5
d_gene: TRBD2
j_gene: TRBJ2-1
abundance: NA
CDR3nt: TGTGCCAGCAGAGCGGGAGGGCCCGGCAATGAGCAGTTCTTC
CDR3aa: CASRAGGPGNEQFF

v_gene: TRBV25-1
d_gene: NA
j_gene: TRBJ1-2
abundance: NA
CDR3nt: TGTGCCAGCAGCAAAAAGGGGGTTGGTGGCTACACCTTC
CDR3aa: CASSKKGVGGYTF

v_gene: TRBV24-1
d_gene: TRBD2
j_gene: TRBJ2-5
abundance: NA
CDR3nt: TGTGCCACCAGTGATAATAGCGGGAGGGAGACCCAGTACTTC
CDR3aa: CATSDNSGRETQYF

v_gene: TRBV7-9
d_gene: NA
j_gene: TRBJ2-5
abundance: NA
CDR3nt: TGTGCCAGCAGCTCCACAGGATACCAAGAGACCCAGTACTTC
CDR3aa: CASSSTGYQETQYF

v_gene: TRBV7-2
d_gene: NA
j_gene: TRBJ2-3
abundance: NA
CDR3nt: TGTGCCAGCAGCCCTATGAGAGATACGCAGTATTTT
CDR3aa: CASSPMRDTQYF

v_gene: TRBV3-1/TRBV3-2
d_gene: TRBD1
j_gene: TRBJ1-5
abundance: NA
CDR3nt: TGTGCCAGCAGTCCGAGACAGGGGGGACAGCCCCAGCATTTT
CDR3aa: CASSPRQGGQPQHF

v_gene: TRBV4-2
d_gene: NA
j_gene: TRBJ2-2
abundance: once
CDR3nt: TGTGCCAGCAGCCAAGGCGGAGGGAGCACCGGGGAGCTGTTTTTT
CDR3aa: CASSQGGGSTGELFF

v_gene: TRBV19
d_gene: TRBD2
j_gene: TRBJ2-3
abundance: NA
CDR3nt: TGTGCCAGTAGTATTTGGGCTAGCGGGGCCACAGATACGCAGTATTTT
CDR3aa: CASSIWASGATDTQYF

v_gene: TRBV7-2
d_gene: TRBD2
j_gene: TRBJ2-7
abundance: NA
CDR3nt: TGTGCCAGCAGCTTAGCGGGGTCACTAGCGGGAGCCTACGAGCAGTACTTC
CDR3aa: CASSLAGSLAGAYEQYF

v_gene: TRBV3-1/TRBV3-2
d_gene: TRBD1
j_gene: TRBJ1-5
abundance: NA
CDR3nt: TGTGCCAGCAGCCCGAGGACAGGCGGCAATCAGCCCCAGCATTTT
CDR3aa: CASSPRTGGNQPQHF

v_gene: TRBV18
d_gene: TRBD1
j_gene: TRBJ1-5
abundance: NA
CDR3nt: TGTGCCAGCTCACTTTACAGGGGGGAACAGCCCCAGCATTTT
CDR3aa: CASSLYRGEQPQHF

v_gene: TRBV18
d_gene: NA
j_gene: TRBJ2-7
abundance: NA
CDR3nt: TGTGCCAGCTCACTTAACAGTGGGAGCTCCTACGAGCAGTACTTC
CDR3aa: CASSLNSGSSYEQYF

v_gene: TRBV14
d_gene: TRBD2
j_gene: TRBJ2-5
abundance: NA
CDR3nt: TGTGCCAGCAGCCAAGACCTAGCGGGAGGCCAGTACTTC
CDR3aa: CASSQDLAGGQYF

v_gene: TRBV7-9
d_gene: NA
j_gene: TRBJ1-4
abundance: NA
CDR3nt: TGTGCCAGCAGCCCGCGCAGGGCTAACAATGAAAAACTGTTTTTT
CDR3aa: CASSPRRANNEKLFF

v_gene: TRBV2
d_gene: NA
j_gene: TRBJ1-3
abundance: NA
CDR3nt: TGTGCCAGCAGTGGTGCTAGGCAAGGAGGAAACACCATATATTTT
CDR3aa: CASSGARQGGNTIYF

v_gene: TRBV19
d_gene: NA
j_gene: TRBJ1-5
abundance: NA
CDR3nt: TGTGCCAGTAGTATAGATGGAGGGGATCAGCCCCAGCATTTT
CDR3aa: CASSIDGGDQPQHF

v_gene: TRBV16
d_gene: NA
j_gene: TRBJ1-1
abundance: NA
CDR3nt: TGTGCCAGCAGCCTACAGAGGGAATATGAAGCTTTCTTT
CDR3aa: CASSLQREYEAFF

v_gene: TRBV12-3/TRBV12-4
d_gene: NA
j_gene: TRBJ2-7
abundance: NA
CDR3nt: TGTGCCAGCAGGCGACAGCATTTCTACGAGCAGTACTTC
CDR3aa: CASRRQHFYEQYF

v_gene: TRBV19
d_gene: NA
j_gene: TRBJ1-1
abundance: NA
CDR3nt: TGTGCCAGTAGGGAACAGATTGCCACTGAAGCTTTCTTT
CDR3aa: CASREQIATEAFF

v_gene: TRBV19
d_gene: NA
j_gene: TRBJ1-5
abundance: NA
CDR3nt: TGTGCCAGTAGTATACTAGCAGTACCCTCCAATCAGCCCCAGCATTTT
CDR3aa: CASSILAVPSNQPQHF

v_gene: TRBV29-1
d_gene: TRBD1
j_gene: TRBJ1-2
abundance: NA
CDR3nt: TGCAGCGTTGACTTACACGGGACAGCAATTCCCTATGGCTACACCTTC
CDR3aa: CSVDLHGTAIPYGYTF

v_gene: TRBV18
d_gene: TRBD2
j_gene: TRBJ2-3
abundance: NA
CDR3nt: TGTGCCAGCTCACCACGGACTAGCTTGGGTGATACGCAGTATTTT
CDR3aa: CASSPRTSLGDTQYF

v_gene: TRBV9
d_gene: NA
j_gene: TRBJ2-2
abundance: NA
CDR3nt: TGTGCCAGCAGCGTAGACGGTGCGAACACCGGGGAGCTGTTTTTT
CDR3aa: CASSVDGANTGELFF

v_gene: TRBV4-2
d_gene: NA
j_gene: TRBJ2-7
abundance: NA
CDR3nt: TGTGCCAGCAGCCAAGCGCCGGGACAAGGGTTCTACGAGCAGTACTTC
CDR3aa: CASSQAPGQGFYEQYF

v_gene: TRBV7-8
d_gene: NA
j_gene: TRBJ2-1
abundance: NA
CDR3nt: TGTGCCAGCAGCTTATATGGAGCGGAATTCTACAATGAGCAGTTCTTC
CDR3aa: CASSLYGAEFYNEQFF

v_gene: TRBV24-1
d_gene: NA
j_gene: TRBJ2-2
abundance: NA
CDR3nt: TGTGCCACCAGTGATTTTTTCCAGGGCGTTAACACCGGGGAGCTGTTTTTT
CDR3aa: CATSDFFQGVNTGELFF

v_gene: TRBV7-2
d_gene: NA
j_gene: TRBJ2-5
abundance: NA
CDR3nt: TGTGCCAGCAGCTTAATGTTCGGCCCGGTGGAGATCCAGTACTTC
CDR3aa: CASSLMFGPVEIQYF

v_gene: TRBV2
d_gene: NA
j_gene: TRBJ2-1
abundance: NA
CDR3nt: TGTGCCAGCGGTGATGGCGGGATAAGGACCAATGAGCAGTTCTTC
CDR3aa: CASGDGGIRTNEQFF

v_gene: TRBV14
d_gene: NA
j_gene: TRBJ2-1
abundance: NA
CDR3nt: TGTGCCAGCAGCCAAGATCGGTATTCCTACAATGAGCAGTTCTTC
CDR3aa: CASSQDRYSYNEQFF

v_gene: TRBV7-8
d_gene: TRBD1
j_gene: TRBJ1-3
abundance: NA
CDR3nt: TGTGCCAGCAGCCGTGGGACAGGCGGAAACACCATATATTTT
CDR3aa: CASSRGTGGNTIYF

v_gene: TRBV14
d_gene: TRBD1
j_gene: TRBJ1-2
abundance: few
CDR3nt: TGTGCCAGCAGCCGGGACAGGGAGCGCGGCTACACCTTC
CDR3aa: CASSRDRERGYTF

v_gene: TRBV19
d_gene: TRBD2
j_gene: TRBJ2-5
abundance: NA
CDR3nt: TGTGCCAGTAGAACTAGCGGAGCCGGAGAGACCCAGTACTTC
CDR3aa: CASRTSGAGETQYF

v_gene: TRBV11-2
d_gene: TRBD1
j_gene: TRBJ1-1
abundance: NA
CDR3nt: TGTGCCAGCAGGGAGCAGGGGGATAGGACTGAAGCTTTCTTT
CDR3aa: CASREQGDRTEAFF

v_gene: TRBV11-2
d_gene: NA
j_gene: TRBJ2-1
abundance: NA
CDR3nt: TGTGCCAGCAGCTTAGGGCCGAACAATGAGCAGTTCTTC
CDR3aa: CASSLGPNNEQFF

v_gene: TRBV5-4
d_gene: TRBD2
j_gene: TRBJ2-7
abundance: NA
CDR3nt: TGTGCCAGCAGCCCGCGCGGGACTAGCGGGAGTATCTACGAGCAGTACTTC
CDR3aa: CASSPRGTSGSIYEQYF

v_gene: TRBV6-5
d_gene: TRBD1
j_gene: TRBJ2-5
abundance: NA
CDR3nt: TGTGCCAGCAGTCCGGGGACAGGGGGTATAGAGACCCAGTACTTC
CDR3aa: CASSPGTGGIETQYF

v_gene: TRBV11-2
d_gene: TRBD1
j_gene: TRBJ1-1
abundance: NA
CDR3nt: TGTGCCAGCAGCTCGGGACAGGGGACGAACACTGAAGCTTTCTTT
CDR3aa: CASSSGQGTNTEAFF

v_gene: TRBV5-4
d_gene: TRBD2
j_gene: TRBJ2-7
abundance: NA
CDR3nt: TGTGCCAGCAGCTCTGTAGCGGGTCGGACCAGCTCCTACGAGCAGTACTTC
CDR3aa: CASSSVAGRTSSYEQYF

v_gene: TRBV6-6
d_gene: NA
j_gene: TRBJ2-7
abundance: NA
CDR3nt: TGTGCCAGCAGTGGGCTCTACGAGCAGTACTTC
CDR3aa: CASSGLYEQYF

v_gene: TRBV25-1
d_gene: NA
j_gene: TRBJ1-1
abundance: NA
CDR3nt: TGTGCCAGCAGGAGGGGGGGTGGAACTGAAGCTTTCTTT
CDR3aa: CASRRGGGTEAFF